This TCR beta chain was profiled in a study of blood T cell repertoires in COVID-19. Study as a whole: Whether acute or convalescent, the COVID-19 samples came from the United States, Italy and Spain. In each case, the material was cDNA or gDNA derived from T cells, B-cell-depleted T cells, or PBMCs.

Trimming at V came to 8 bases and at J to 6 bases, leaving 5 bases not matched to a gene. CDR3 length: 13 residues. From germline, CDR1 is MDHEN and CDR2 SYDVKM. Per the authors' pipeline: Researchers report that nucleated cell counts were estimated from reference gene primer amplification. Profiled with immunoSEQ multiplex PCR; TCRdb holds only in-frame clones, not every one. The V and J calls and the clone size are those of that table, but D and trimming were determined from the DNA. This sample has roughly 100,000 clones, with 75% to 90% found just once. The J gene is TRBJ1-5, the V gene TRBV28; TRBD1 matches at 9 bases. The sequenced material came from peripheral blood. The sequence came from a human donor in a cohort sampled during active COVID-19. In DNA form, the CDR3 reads TGTGCCAGCGGACAGGGGCCGTCTCAGCCCCAGCATTTT. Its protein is CASGQGPSQPQHF.